This T cell receptor (beta chain) was found in a study of cytomegalovirus exposure and HLA in healthy donors. The CDR3 loop spans 15 amino acids. V gave up 5 bases and J gave up 2 bases; unmatched junction bases: 8. From germline, CDR1 is SEHNR and CDR2 FQNEAQ (reference sequence). PCR primers comprised 60 Vbeta and 13 Jbeta primers. The data were produced by immunoSEQ multiplex PCR, yet TCRdb's version contains in-frame clones alone and is incomplete. The profile shows 100,000 or so clones, 74% of them singletons. This clone is a singleton in its sample. Sequences were obtained from PBMCs. This clonotype originated in a human donor in good health. The chain uses TRBV7-9 and TRBJ2-5, with 7 bases aligning to TRBD2. CDR3 in DNA: TGTGCCAGCAGCCAAGGGAGGGCGAGTCAAGAGACCCAGTACTTC. It codes for CASSQGRASQETQYF.